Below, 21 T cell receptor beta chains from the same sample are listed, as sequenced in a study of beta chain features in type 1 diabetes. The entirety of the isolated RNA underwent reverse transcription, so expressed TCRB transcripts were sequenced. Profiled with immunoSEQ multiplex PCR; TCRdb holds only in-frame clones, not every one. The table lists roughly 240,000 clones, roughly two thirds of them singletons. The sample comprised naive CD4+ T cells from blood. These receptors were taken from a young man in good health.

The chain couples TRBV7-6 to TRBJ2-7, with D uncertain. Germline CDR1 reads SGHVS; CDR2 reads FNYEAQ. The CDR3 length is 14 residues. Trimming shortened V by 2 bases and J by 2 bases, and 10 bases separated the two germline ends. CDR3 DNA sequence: TGTGCCAGCAGCTTATTTGCCAGTGCCTACGAGCAGTACTTC. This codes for CASSLFASAYEQYF.

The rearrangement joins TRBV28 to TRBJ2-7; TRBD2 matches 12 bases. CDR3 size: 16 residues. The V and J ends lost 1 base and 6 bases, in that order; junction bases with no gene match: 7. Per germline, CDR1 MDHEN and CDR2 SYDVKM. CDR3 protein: CASSLFSWTSGIEQYF. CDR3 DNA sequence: TGTGCCAGCAGTTTATTCTCATGGACTAGCGGGATCGAGCAGTACTTC.

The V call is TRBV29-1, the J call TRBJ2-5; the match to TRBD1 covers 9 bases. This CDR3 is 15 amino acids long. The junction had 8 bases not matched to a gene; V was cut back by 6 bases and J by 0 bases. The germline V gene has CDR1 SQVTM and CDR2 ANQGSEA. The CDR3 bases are TGCAGCGTGCCCCTTGACAGGGGGTACCAAGAGACCCAGTACTTC. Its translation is CSVPLDRGYQETQYF.

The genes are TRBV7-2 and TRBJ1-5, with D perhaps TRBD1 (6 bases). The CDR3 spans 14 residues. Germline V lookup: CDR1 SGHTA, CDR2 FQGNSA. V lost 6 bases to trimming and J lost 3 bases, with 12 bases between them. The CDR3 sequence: CASSYRTANQPQHF. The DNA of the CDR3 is TGTGCCAGCAGTTATCGGACAGCCAATCAGCCCCAGCATTTT.

DNA of the CDR3: TGTGCCTGGAAGGCTGATTGGCACACAGATACGCAGTATTTT. Protein: CAWKADWHTDTQYF. The J gene is TRBJ2-3, the V gene TRBV30; D remains unclear. Germline assignment: CDR1 GTSNPN and CDR2 SVGIG (reference sequence). Trimming took off 4 bases at V and 2 bases at J, with 13 bases between the two ends. The CDR3 consists of 14 residues.

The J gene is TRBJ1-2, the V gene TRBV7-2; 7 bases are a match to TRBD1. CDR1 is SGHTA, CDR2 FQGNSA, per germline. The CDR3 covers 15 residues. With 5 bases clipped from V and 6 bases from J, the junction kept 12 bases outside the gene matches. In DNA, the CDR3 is TGTGCCAGCAGCCACGACAACAGGGGAATCGATGGCTACACCTTC. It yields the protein CASSHDNRGIDGYTF.

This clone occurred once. CDR3 DNA: TGTGCCTGGAGTGCCAGGACAGTCTCCCTCGGGGCCAACGTCCTGACTTTC. Protein sequence: CAWSARTVSLGANVLTF. This chain uses TRBV30 with TRBJ2-6; TRBD1 is a possible D gene (6 bases). Trimming stripped 1 base from V and 4 bases from J, with 17 bases between. This CDR3 has 17 residues. In germline, CDR1 is GTSNPN, CDR2 SVGIG (reference sequence).

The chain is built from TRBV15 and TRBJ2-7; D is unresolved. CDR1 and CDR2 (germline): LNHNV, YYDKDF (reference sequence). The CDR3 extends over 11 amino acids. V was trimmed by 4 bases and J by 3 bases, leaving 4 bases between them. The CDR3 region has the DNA TGTGCCACCAGCACCGGCTACGAGCAGTACTTC. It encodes CATSTGYEQYF.

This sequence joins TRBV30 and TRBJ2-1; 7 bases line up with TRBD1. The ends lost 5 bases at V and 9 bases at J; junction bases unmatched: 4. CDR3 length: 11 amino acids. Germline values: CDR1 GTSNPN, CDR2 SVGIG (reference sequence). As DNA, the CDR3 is TGTGCCTGGGGGACAGAAATTGAGCAGTTCTTC. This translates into CAWGTEIEQFF.

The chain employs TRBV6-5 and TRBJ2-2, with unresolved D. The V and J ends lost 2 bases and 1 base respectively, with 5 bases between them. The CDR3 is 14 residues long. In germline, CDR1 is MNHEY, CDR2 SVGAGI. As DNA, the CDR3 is TGTGCCAGCAGTTACGGAAGGAACACCGGGGAGCTGTTTTTT. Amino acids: CASSYGRNTGELFF.

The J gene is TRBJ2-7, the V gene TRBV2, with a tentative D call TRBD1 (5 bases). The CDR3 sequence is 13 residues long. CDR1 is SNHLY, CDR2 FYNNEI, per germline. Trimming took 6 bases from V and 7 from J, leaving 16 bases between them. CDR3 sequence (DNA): TGTGCCAGCAGCCCCGAAGGGGTGAAAGAGCAGTACTTC. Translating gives CASSPEGVKEQYF. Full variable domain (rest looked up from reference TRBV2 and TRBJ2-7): EPEVTQTPSHQVTQMGQEVILRCVPISNHLYFYWYRQILGQKVEFLVSFYNNEISEKSEIFDDQFSVERPDGSNFTLKIRSTKLEDSAMYFCASSPEGVKEQYFGPGTRLTVT.

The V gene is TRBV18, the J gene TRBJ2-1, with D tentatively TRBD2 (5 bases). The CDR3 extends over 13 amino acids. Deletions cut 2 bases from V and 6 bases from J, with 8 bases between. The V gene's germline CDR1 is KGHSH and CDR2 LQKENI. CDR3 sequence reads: CASSPGESNEQFF. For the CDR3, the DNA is TGTGCCAGCTCACCAGGGGAGAGCAATGAGCAGTTCTTC.

CDR3 sequence reads: CASSPASFARGADTQYF. In DNA form, the CDR3 reads TGTGCCAGCAGCCCTGCATCTTTTGCGAGGGGGGCAGATACGCAGTATTTT. The chain has TRBV28 and TRBJ2-3; D may be TRBD1 or TRBD2 (6 bases each). V was shortened by 6 bases and J by 4 bases, with 23 bases between the two germline ends. Germline V gene data show CDR1 as MDHEN and CDR2 as SYDVKM. The CDR3 is 17 amino acids.

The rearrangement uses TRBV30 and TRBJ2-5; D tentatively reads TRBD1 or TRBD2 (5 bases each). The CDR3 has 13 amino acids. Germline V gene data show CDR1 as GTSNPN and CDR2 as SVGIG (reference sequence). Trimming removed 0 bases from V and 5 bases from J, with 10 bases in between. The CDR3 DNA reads TGTGCCTGGAGTGTCGGGGCTCGGGAGACCCAGTACTTC. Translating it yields CAWSVGARETQYF.

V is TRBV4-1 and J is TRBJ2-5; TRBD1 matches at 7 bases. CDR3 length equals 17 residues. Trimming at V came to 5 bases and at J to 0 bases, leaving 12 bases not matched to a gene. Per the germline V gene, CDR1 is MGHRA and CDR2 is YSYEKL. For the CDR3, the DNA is TGCGCCAGCAGCATTGTCTGGACAGGAGGCTACCAAGAGACCCAGTACTTC. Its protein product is CASSIVWTGGYQETQYF.

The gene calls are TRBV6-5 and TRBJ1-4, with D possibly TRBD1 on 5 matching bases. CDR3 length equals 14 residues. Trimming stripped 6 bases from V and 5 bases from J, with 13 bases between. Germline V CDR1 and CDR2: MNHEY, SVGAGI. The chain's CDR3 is CASRATENNEKLFF. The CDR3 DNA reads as TGTGCCAGCAGGGCGACAGAGAACAATGAAAAACTGTTTTTT.

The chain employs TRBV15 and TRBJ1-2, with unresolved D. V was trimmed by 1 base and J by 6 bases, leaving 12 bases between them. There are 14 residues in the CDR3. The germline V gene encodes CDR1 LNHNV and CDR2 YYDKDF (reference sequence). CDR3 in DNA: TGTGCCACCAGCAGAGGTAGTTTAACGGATGGCTACACCTTC. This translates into CATSRGSLTDGYTF.

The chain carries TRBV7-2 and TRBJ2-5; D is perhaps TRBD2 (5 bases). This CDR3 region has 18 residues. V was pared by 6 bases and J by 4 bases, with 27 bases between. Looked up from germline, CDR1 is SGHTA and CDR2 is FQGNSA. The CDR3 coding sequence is TGTGCCAGCAGACCTCGAACCGGGATCGCTCCGGATCGAGAGACCCAGTACTTC. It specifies CASRPRTGIAPDRETQYF.

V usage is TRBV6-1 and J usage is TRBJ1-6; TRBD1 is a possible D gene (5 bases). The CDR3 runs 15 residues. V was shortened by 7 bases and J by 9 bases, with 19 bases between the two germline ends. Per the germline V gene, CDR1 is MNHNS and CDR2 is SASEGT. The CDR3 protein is CASNSREGISSPLHF. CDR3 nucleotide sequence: TGTGCCAGCAATTCTCGGGAGGGGATAAGTTCACCCCTCCACTTT.

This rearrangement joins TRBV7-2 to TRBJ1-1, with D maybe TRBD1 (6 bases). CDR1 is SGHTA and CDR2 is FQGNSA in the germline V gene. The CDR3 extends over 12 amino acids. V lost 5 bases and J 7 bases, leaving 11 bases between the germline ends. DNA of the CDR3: TGTGCCAGCAGCAGACAGGCAAATGAAGCTTTCTTT. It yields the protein CASSRQANEAFF.

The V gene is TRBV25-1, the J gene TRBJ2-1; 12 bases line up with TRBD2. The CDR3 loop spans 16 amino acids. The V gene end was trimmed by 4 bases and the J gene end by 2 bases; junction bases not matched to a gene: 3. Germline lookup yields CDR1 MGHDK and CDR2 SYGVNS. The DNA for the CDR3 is TGTGCCAGCAGTGCAACTAGCGGGGGGACCTACAATGAGCAGTTCTTC. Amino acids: CASSATSGGTYNEQFF.